Listed below are T cell receptor beta chains from one sample, sequenced in a study of breast tumors, draining lymph nodes, adjacent tissues. TCRdb used MiXCR to reprocess the multiplex PCR reads, holding one entry per CDR3 protein. The sample lists more than 200,000 distinct CDR3 sequences, roughly 30% seen once, with about 1.4% in the top ten. Sequenced input: axillary lymph node tissue. The receptors come from a female donor with breast cancer. Some clones in this sample may be carry-over from other donors' samples. Each CDR3 is given with its conserved first and last residue. Fields, in order: J gene, D gene, clone size, V gene, CDR3 DNA, CDR3 protein. A D gene is named only where the DNA matches it firmly. For some rows the clone size is stated as once, few or many, or as a class when expanded; others skip it.

J gene: TRBJ2-7; D gene: -; clone size: once; V gene: TRBV29-1; CDR3 DNA: TGCAGCCAAGATGTAGCCAGCGGGCGAAAGCAGTACTTC; CDR3 protein: CSQDVASGRKQYF
J gene: TRBJ1-1; D gene: -; clone size: -; V gene: TRBV6-2/TRBV6-3; CDR3 DNA: TGTGCCAGCAGCCACAGGGTTTTCACTGAAGCTTTCTTT; CDR3 protein: CASSHRVFTEAFF
J gene: TRBJ2-1; D gene: -; clone size: -; V gene: TRBV7-6; CDR3 DNA: TGTGCCAGCAGCATTGGGGGGACAAGCTCCTACAATGAGCAGTTCTTC; CDR3 protein: CASSIGGTSSYNEQFF
J gene: TRBJ2-3; D gene: -; clone size: -; V gene: TRBV7-8; CDR3 DNA: TGTGCCAGCGGCCTTGGACCGGGACGGCTAGACCGGGACCCCCTTAAGAATTTT; CDR3 protein: CASGLGPGRLDRDPLKNF
J gene: TRBJ2-5; D gene: -; clone size: many; V gene: TRBV5-1; CDR3 DNA: TGCGCCAGCAGCTTACTCGGAGCTGGAGAGACCCAGTACTTC; CDR3 protein: CASSLLGAGETQYF
J gene: TRBJ2-7; D gene: -; clone size: many; V gene: TRBV10-3; CDR3 DNA: TGTGCCATCAGTGAGTCGTTTACTTCCTACGAGCAGTACTTC; CDR3 protein: CAISESFTSYEQYF
J gene: TRBJ2-1; D gene: TRBD2; clone size: -; V gene: TRBV6-5; CDR3 DNA: TGTGCCACCCGTAACAGACTAGCGGGAGTGAATGAGCAGTTCTTC; CDR3 protein: CATRNRLAGVNEQFF
J gene: TRBJ2-2; D gene: TRBD2; clone size: many; V gene: TRBV19; CDR3 DNA: TGTGCCAGTAGTCGCACTAGCGGACACACCGGGGAGCTGTTTTTT; CDR3 protein: CASSRTSGHTGELFF
J gene: TRBJ2-7; D gene: -; clone size: many; V gene: TRBV11-1; CDR3 DNA: TGTGCCAGCAGCTTAGGGGGCCGAGCCTACGAGCAGTACTTC; CDR3 protein: CASSLGGRAYEQYF
J gene: TRBJ2-3; D gene: -; clone size: many; V gene: TRBV7-8; CDR3 DNA: TGTGCCAGCAGCTTAGCCCGACCAGGGTCAGATACGCAGTATTTT; CDR3 protein: CASSLARPGSDTQYF
J gene: TRBJ1-4; D gene: TRBD1; clone size: many; V gene: TRBV28; CDR3 DNA: TGTGCCAGCAGTCCGACAGGGGAGAAGACTAATGAAAAACTGTTTTTT; CDR3 protein: CASSPTGEKTNEKLFF
J gene: TRBJ2-2; D gene: TRBD2; clone size: many; V gene: TRBV6-5; CDR3 DNA: TGTGCCAGCAGTCTTGGACTAGTAGGGACCGGGGAGCTGTTTTTT; CDR3 protein: CASSLGLVGTGELFF
J gene: TRBJ1-4; D gene: -; clone size: many; V gene: TRBV10-3; CDR3 DNA: TGTGCCATCAGTGACCAGGCTACTAATGAAAAACTGTTTTTT; CDR3 protein: CAISDQATNEKLFF
J gene: TRBJ2-1; D gene: TRBD1; clone size: many; V gene: TRBV20-1; CDR3 DNA: TGCAGTGCTAGAGGACAGGGATACAATGAGCAGTTCTTC; CDR3 protein: CSARGQGYNEQFF
J gene: TRBJ1-6; D gene: TRBD1; clone size: few; V gene: TRBV7-8; CDR3 DNA: TGTGCCAGCAGCGGGACAGGGGGCGGGTCACCCCTCCACTTT; CDR3 protein: CASSGTGGGSPLHF
J gene: TRBJ2-7; D gene: -; clone size: many; V gene: TRBV12-3/TRBV12-4; CDR3 DNA: TGTGCCAGCAGTTTCGCGGTACACGAGCAGTACTTC; CDR3 protein: CASSFAVHEQYF
J gene: TRBJ2-5; D gene: TRBD1; clone size: -; V gene: TRBV19; CDR3 DNA: TGTGCCAGTTACTCGAGGACAGGGGGGCACCAAGAGACCCAGTACTTC; CDR3 protein: CASYSRTGGHQETQYF
J gene: TRBJ2-7; D gene: -; clone size: many; V gene: TRBV7-2; CDR3 DNA: TGTGCCAGCAGCTTACGGGGGAGGCAATCCTACGAGCAGTACTTC; CDR3 protein: CASSLRGRQSYEQYF
J gene: TRBJ2-5; D gene: TRBD2; clone size: -; V gene: TRBV18; CDR3 DNA: TGTGCCAGCTCACCGCGAACAACCCAGCGGACCACCGGCGGGAGTTGGGAGACCCAGTACTTC; CDR3 protein: CASSPRTTQRTTGGSWETQYF
J gene: TRBJ1-5; D gene: TRBD1; clone size: -; V gene: TRBV9; CDR3 DNA: TGTGCCAGCAGTTTCGGACAGGGCAATCAGCCCCAGCATTTT; CDR3 protein: CASSFGQGNQPQHF
J gene: TRBJ1-5; D gene: -; clone size: -; V gene: TRBV6-5; CDR3 DNA: TGTGCCAGCAGTCACGGCAGGCTCAATCAGCCCCAGCATTTT; CDR3 protein: CASSHGRLNQPQHF
J gene: TRBJ2-7; D gene: TRBD1; clone size: many; V gene: TRBV4-1; CDR3 DNA: TGCGCCAGCAGCCAAGTAGAACAGGGGGAGGAGCAGTACTTC; CDR3 protein: CASSQVEQGEEQYF
J gene: TRBJ2-3; D gene: -; clone size: many; V gene: TRBV7-3; CDR3 DNA: TGTGCCAGCAGCTTGAGCCTCTACACAGATACGCAGTATTTT; CDR3 protein: CASSLSLYTDTQYF
J gene: TRBJ2-3; D gene: TRBD2; clone size: many; V gene: TRBV20-1; CDR3 DNA: TGCAGTGCTAGAGCGCCTAGCGGGAGGAATACGCAGTATTTT; CDR3 protein: CSARAPSGRNTQYF